This entry is about one T cell receptor beta chain. Its antigen is currently unknown. CDR3 length: 15 amino acids. Germline V gives CDR1 SNHLY, CDR2 FYNNEI. Trimming at V came to 7 bases and at J to 3 bases, leaving 9 bases not matched to a gene. PCR used 60 Vbeta primers and 13 Jbeta primers. Produced via immunoSEQ multiplex PCR; TCRdb's table is partial and in-frame only. This repertoire shows approximately 150,000 clones, roughly 82% found once; its top ten account for roughly 10%. The data were taken from a study of cytomegalovirus exposure and HLA in healthy donors. Study results and limitations: A later analysis linked a missense DCLRE1C variant to TCR beta V- and J-gene trimming.

The V call is TRBV2, the J call TRBJ1-1; 9 bases line up with TRBD1. The receptor was isolated from a man aged 45-60 years in good health and CMV-seropositive. Sequenced input: PBMCs. As DNA, the CDR3 is TGTGCCAGCAAAGATGGACAGGGGCATTACACTGAAGCTTTCTTT. This encodes CASKDGQGHYTEAFF.